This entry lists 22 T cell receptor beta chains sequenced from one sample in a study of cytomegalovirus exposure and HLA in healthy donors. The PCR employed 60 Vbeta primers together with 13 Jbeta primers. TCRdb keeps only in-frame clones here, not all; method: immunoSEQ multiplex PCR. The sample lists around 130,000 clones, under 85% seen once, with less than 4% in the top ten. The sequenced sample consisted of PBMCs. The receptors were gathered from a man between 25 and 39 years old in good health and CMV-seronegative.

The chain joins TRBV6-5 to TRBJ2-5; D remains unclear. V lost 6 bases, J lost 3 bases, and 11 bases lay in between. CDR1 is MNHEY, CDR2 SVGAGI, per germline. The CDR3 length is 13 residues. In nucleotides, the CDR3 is TGTGCCAGCAGCCAACAAGAAGAAGAGACCCAGTACTTC. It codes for CASSQQEEETQYF.

The CDR3 bases are TGTGCCAGCAGCCCGATCGGGGACACTGAAGCTTTCTTT. It codes for CASSPIGDTEAFF. This sequence joins TRBV27 and TRBJ1-1; the D is unclear. Looked up from germline, CDR1 is MNHEY and CDR2 is SMNVEV (reference sequence). This CDR3 has 13 amino acids. V was shortened by 6 bases and J by 3 bases, with 11 bases between the two germline ends.

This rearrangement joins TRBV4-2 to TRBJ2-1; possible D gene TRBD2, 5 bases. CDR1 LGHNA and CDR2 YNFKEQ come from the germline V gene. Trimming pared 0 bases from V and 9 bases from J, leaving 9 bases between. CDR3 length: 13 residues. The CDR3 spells CASSQDPGVEQFF. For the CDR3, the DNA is TGTGCCAGCAGCCAAGACCCCGGGGTTGAGCAGTTCTTC.

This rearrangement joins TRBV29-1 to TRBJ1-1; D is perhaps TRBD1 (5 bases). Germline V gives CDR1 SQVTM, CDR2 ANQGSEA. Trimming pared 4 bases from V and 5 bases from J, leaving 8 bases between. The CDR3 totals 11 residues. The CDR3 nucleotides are TGCAGCGTTGGGGGGGATACTGAAGCTTTCTTT. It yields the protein CSVGGDTEAFF.

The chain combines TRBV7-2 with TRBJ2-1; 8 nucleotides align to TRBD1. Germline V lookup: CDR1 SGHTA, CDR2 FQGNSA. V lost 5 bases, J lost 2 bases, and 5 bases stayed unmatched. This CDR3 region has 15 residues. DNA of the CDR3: TGTGCCAGCAGCCAGCGACAGGGGACCTACAATGAGCAGTTCTTC. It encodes CASSQRQGTYNEQFF.

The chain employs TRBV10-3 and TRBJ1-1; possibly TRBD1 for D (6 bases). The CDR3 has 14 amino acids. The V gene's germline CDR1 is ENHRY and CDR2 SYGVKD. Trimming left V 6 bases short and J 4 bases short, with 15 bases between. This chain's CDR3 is CAIRNRDVGTEAFF. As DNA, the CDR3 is TGTGCCATCAGGAACAGGGATGTCGGCACTGAAGCTTTCTTT.

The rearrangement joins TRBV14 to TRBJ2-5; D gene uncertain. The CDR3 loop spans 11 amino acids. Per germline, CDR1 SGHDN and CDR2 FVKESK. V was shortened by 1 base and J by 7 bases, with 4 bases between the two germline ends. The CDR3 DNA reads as TGTGCCAGCAGCCAAGGCGTGACCCAGTACTTC. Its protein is CASSQGVTQYF.

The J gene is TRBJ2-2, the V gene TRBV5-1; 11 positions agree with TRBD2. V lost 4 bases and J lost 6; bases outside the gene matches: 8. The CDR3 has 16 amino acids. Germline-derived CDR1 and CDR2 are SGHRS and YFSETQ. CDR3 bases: TGCGCCAGCAGCCTGCTAGCGGGGGGATTACCCGGGGAGCTGTTTTTT. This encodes CASSLLAGGLPGELFF.

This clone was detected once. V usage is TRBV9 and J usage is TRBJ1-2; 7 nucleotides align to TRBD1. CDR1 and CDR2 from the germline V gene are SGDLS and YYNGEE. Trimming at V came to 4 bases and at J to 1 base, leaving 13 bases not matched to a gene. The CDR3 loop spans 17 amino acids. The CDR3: CASSPNLGTASNYGYTF. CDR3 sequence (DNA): TGTGCCAGCAGCCCTAACCTCGGGACAGCGAGTAACTATGGCTACACCTTC.

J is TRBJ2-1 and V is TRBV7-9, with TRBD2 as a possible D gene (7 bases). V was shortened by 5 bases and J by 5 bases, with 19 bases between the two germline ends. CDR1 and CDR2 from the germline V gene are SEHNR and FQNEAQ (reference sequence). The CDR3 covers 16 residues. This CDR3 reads CASSLPGGGSNNEQFF. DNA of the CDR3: TGTGCCAGCAGCCTCCCTGGGGGGGGCTCGAACAATGAGCAGTTCTTC. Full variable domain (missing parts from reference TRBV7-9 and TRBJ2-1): DTGVSQNPRHKITKRGQNVTFRCDPISEHNRLYWYRQTLGQGPEFLTYFQNEAQLEKSRLLSDRFSAERPKGSFSTLEIQRTEQGDSAMYLCASSLPGGGSNNEQFFGPGTRLTVL.

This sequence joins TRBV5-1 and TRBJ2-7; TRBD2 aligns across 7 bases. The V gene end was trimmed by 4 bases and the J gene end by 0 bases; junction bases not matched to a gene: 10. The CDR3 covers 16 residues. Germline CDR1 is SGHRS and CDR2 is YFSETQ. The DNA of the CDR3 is TGCGCCAGCAGCCGAACGGGGGGAGGGGTCTCCTACGAGCAGTACTTC. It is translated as CASSRTGGGVSYEQYF.

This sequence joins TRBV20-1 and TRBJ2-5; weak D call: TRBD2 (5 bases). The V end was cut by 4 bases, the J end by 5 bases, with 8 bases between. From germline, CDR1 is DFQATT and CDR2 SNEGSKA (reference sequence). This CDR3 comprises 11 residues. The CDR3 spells CSAIGGETQYF. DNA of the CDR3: TGCAGTGCTATCGGCGGGGAGACCCAGTACTTC.

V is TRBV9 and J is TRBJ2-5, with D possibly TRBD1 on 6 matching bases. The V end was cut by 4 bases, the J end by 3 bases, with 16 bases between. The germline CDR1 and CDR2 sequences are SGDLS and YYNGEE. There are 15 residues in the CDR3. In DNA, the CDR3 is TGTGCCAGCAGCTTTCAAGGGACACCTGAAGAGACCCAGTACTTC. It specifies CASSFQGTPEETQYF.

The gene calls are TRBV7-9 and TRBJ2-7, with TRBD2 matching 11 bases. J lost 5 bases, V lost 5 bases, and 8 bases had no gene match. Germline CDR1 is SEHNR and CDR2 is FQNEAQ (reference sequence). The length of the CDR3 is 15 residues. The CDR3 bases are TGTGCCAGCAGCACCAGACTAGCGGGGAACGACGAGCAGTACTTC. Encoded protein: CASSTRLAGNDEQYF.

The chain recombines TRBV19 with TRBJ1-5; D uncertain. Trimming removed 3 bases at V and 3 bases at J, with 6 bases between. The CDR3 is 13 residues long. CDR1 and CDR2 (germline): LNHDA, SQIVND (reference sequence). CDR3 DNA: TGTGCCAGTAGTATTCAGTTCAATCAGCCCCAGCATTTT. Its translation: CASSIQFNQPQHF.

As DNA, the CDR3 is TGTGCCAGCAGTTTATCTGAACGGGGGGCGCTTTACGAGCAGTACTTC. Translated: CASSLSERGALYEQYF. The rearrangement uses TRBV28 and TRBJ2-7; D perhaps matches TRBD2 (7 bases). Germline lookup yields CDR1 MDHEN and CDR2 SYDVKM. V was cut by 1 base and J by 4 bases, with 17 bases left in between. CDR3 size: 16 residues.

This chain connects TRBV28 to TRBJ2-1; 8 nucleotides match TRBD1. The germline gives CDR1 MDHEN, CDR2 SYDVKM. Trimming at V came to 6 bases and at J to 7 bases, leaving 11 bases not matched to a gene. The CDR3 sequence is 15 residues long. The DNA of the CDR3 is TGTGCCAGCAGCATATCCCAGGGGGCGTATAATGAGCAGTTCTTC. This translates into CASSISQGAYNEQFF.

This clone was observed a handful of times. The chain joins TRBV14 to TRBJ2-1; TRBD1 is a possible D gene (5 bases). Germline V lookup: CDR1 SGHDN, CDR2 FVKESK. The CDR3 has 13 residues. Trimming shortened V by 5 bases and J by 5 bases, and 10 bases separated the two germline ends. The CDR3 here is CASSSRRDNEQFF. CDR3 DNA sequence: TGTGCCAGCAGCTCCCGCAGGGACAATGAGCAGTTCTTC.

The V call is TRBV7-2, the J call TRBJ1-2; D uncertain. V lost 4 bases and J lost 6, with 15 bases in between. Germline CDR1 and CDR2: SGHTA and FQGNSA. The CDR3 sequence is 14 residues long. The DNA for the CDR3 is TGTGCCAGCAGCTCCCGGCAGGTTTACGATGGCTACACCTTC. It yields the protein CASSSRQVYDGYTF.

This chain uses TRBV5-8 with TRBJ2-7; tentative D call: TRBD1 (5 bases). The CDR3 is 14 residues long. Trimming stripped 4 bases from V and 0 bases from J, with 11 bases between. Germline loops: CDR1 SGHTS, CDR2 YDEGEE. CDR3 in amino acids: CASSPIDSSYEQYF. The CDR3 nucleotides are TGTGCCAGCAGCCCGATAGACAGCTCCTACGAGCAGTACTTC.

The DNA of the CDR3 is TGCAGCGTCCAGACAGGCGTGGATGAAAAACTGTTTTTT. Protein product: CSVQTGVDEKLFF. The chain recombines TRBV29-1 with TRBJ1-4; a weak D match, TRBD1 (6 bases). Per germline, CDR1 SQVTM and CDR2 ANQGSEA. CDR3 length: 13 residues. V lost 6 bases and J lost 6, with 14 bases in between.

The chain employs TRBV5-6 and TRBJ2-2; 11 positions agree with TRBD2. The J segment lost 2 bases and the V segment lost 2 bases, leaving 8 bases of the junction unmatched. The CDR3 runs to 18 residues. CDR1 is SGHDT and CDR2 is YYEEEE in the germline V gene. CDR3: CASSFMRLAGGNTGELFF. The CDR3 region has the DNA TGTGCCAGCAGCTTCATGAGGCTAGCGGGGGGAAACACCGGGGAGCTGTTTTTT.